The T cell receptor (beta chain) described here comes from a study of identical twins. In this sample, this clonotype turned up a few times. CDR1 SGHDT and CDR2 YYEEEE come from the germline V gene. The CDR3 is 15 residues long. V was shortened by 4 bases and J by 3 bases, with 16 bases between the two germline ends. With no exceptions, donors were healthy Caucasians. TCRdb re-called the 5' RACE reads with MiXCR, one entry per CDR3 protein. The sample includes a few hundred thousand distinct CDR3 sequences, 24% seen only once; the top ten take approximately 2.9%. This sample was shared with a second study, whose subject was T cells expressing NK-cell markers. According to that study: HCMV seropositivity characterized seven of the eight sequenced donors, and seronegativity one. In roughly 6 donors, dominant CD3+CD56+NKG2C+ clones formed about 1.0-7.0% of CD8+ cells. The study found these clonotypes also leading the CD3+CD56-NKG2C+ fraction in several donors.

The clonotype originates from a woman younger than 30 in good health. This chain connects TRBV5-6 to TRBJ1-2; possibly TRBD1 for D (6 bases). Source material: CD4+ T cells sorted from blood. The CDR3 bases are TGTGCCAGCAGCCCGACCTACGGACAGCACTATGGCTACACCTTC. Amino acid sequence: CASSPTYGQHYGYTF.